The 10 T cell receptor beta chains below come from one sample, sequenced in a study of CD8+CD57+ T cells in acquired aplastic anemia. The template used for profiling TCR beta VDJ and CDR3 was genomic DNA. TCRdb fed the reads into MiXCR, producing one record per CDR3 protein. The sample contains 50,000 to 65,000 distinct CDR3 sequences, 45% to 70% of which appear only once. The source material was sorted CD4+, CD8+, or CD8+CD57+ T cells (not recorded which) from PBMCs. These receptors were taken from a human donor in good health, serving as a control.

Regarding this clonotype: This sequence may be a read error, since a much larger clone differs from it by one base. The rearrangement links TRBV5-1 to TRBJ2-1; TRBD2 agrees at 7 bases. Germline loops: CDR1 SGHRS, CDR2 YFSETQ. The V and J ends lost 7 bases and 1 base, in that order; junction bases with no gene match: 11. This CDR3 comprises 16 residues. The CDR3: CASGPREGLSYNEQFF. The CDR3 DNA sequence: TGCGCCAGCGGCCCCAGGGAGGGGCTTTCCTACAATGAGCAGTTCTTC.

This clonotype has ten or more counts. V gene TRBV5-1 combines with J gene TRBJ2-3; D might be TRBD2 (5 bases). Looked up from germline, CDR1 is SGHRS and CDR2 is YFSETQ. This CDR3 is built from 15 residues. The V gene lost 3 bases and the J gene lost 1 base, with 12 bases spanning the gap. This chain's CDR3 is CASSSPDGGTDTQYF. CDR3 coding DNA: TGCGCCAGCAGCTCCCCTGACGGGGGCACAGATACGCAGTATTTT.

The chain links TRBV2 to TRBJ2-7; unclear D gene. Germline lookup yields CDR1 SNHLY and CDR2 FYNNEI. The CDR3 loop spans 13 amino acids. V was trimmed by 8 bases and J by 0 bases, leaving 11 bases between them. The CDR3 loop reads CASSLTDSYEQYF. CDR3 coding DNA: TGTGCCAGCTCCCTGACCGACTCCTACGAGCAGTACTTC.

The genes are TRBV11-1 and TRBJ2-3, with TRBD1 matching 7 bases. The junction had 6 bases not matched to a gene; V was cut back by 5 bases and J by 1 base. This CDR3 comprises 15 residues. In germline, CDR1 is SGHAT, CDR2 FQDESV (reference sequence). CDR3 sequence: CASSLQGTRTDTQYF. The CDR3, as DNA: TGTGCCAGCAGCCTACAGGGGACCCGCACAGATACGCAGTATTTT.

The chain carries TRBV11-1 and TRBJ1-2; TRBD1 agrees at 7 bases. This CDR3 comprises 16 residues. Germline CDR1 and CDR2: SGHAT and FQDESV (reference sequence). V was clipped by 5 bases and J by 3 bases; unmatched bases: 12. The DNA of the CDR3 is TGTGCCAGCAGCCGCCCCCTCCGGGACAGAGACTATGGCTACACCTTC. Translated, it gives CASSRPLRDRDYGYTF.

Relative to its sample, this clonotype is medium-sized. V and J are TRBV10-1 and TRBJ1-1, with a weak D call TRBD1 (6 bases). The germline V gene has CDR1 WNHNN and CDR2 SYGVQD (reference sequence). Trimming pared 0 bases from V and 1 base from J, leaving 15 bases between. The CDR3 extends over 17 amino acids. CDR3 bases: TGCGCCAGCAGTGAGTCGCCGGGGGGCCTGCGGAACACTGAAGCTTTCTTT. This codes for CASSESPGGLRNTEAFF.

This clonotype was seen at least ten times. A much more abundant neighbour one base away suggests this may be a read error. This chain links TRBV10-1 with TRBJ2-7; the D gene is possibly TRBD2 (6 bases). The V and J ends lost 6 bases and 7 bases respectively, with 19 bases between them. Germline values: CDR1 WNHNN, CDR2 SYGVQD (reference sequence). This CDR3 spans 14 amino acids. The CDR3 region is CASSARTIGGEQYF. For the CDR3, the DNA is TGCGCCAGCAGCGCCAGGACTATTGGGGGAGAGCAGTACTTC.

Ten or more counts support this clonotype. The chain couples TRBV14 to TRBJ1-1; a weak D match, TRBD1 (6 bases). The CDR3 covers 15 residues. Germline loops: CDR1 SGHDN, CDR2 FVKESK. V lost 4 bases and J 6 bases, leaving 18 bases between the germline ends. CDR3: CASSLFVTRGAEAFF. The CDR3 nucleotides are TGTGCCAGCAGCCTATTCGTTACTAGGGGGGCTGAAGCTTTCTTT.

Of note for this clonotype: Relative to the germline gene, one junction end is altered; a read error may explain this. The rearrangement uses TRBV2 and TRBJ2-7; TRBD2 might be the D (6 bases). This CDR3 has 14 amino acids. Germline CDR1 SNHLY, CDR2 FYNNEI. CDR3 nucleotide sequence: TGTGCCAGCAGTCGGATTAGCGGTACCTACGAGCAGTGCTTC. It translates to CASSRISGTYEQCF.

The chain recombines TRBV7-8 with TRBJ2-7, with TRBD2 identical over 8 bases. Germline loops: CDR1 SGHVS, CDR2 FQNEAQ. The CDR3 is 18 amino acids. The trim removed 0 bases at V and 3 bases at J, leaving 13 bases unmatched. CDR3 in amino acids: CASSLAAVAGTTSYEQYF. The DNA for the CDR3 is TGTGCCAGCAGCTTAGCGGCGGTAGCGGGGACAACTAGCTACGAGCAGTACTTC. The full variable domain, completed using reference TRBV7-8 and TRBJ2-7, is GAGVSQSPRYKVAKRGQDVALRCDPISGHVSLFWYQQALGQGPEFLTYFQNEAQLDKSGLPSDRFFAERPEGSVSTLKIQRTQQEDSAVYLCASSLAAVAGTTSYEQYFGPGTRLTVT.